Listed below are T cell receptor beta chains from one sample, sequenced in a study of blood T cell repertoires in COVID-19. This table comes from immunoSEQ multiplex PCR, and its TCRdb copy is limited to in-frame clones, with some not included. Here the sample spans under 200,000 clones, roughly 80% being singletons. The sequenced sample consisted of PBMCs or T cells enriched from blood (not recorded which). Receptor source: a woman in her thirties or forties with acute COVID-19. The CDR3 runs from the conserved cysteine through the conserved F or W. A D gene is named only where the DNA matches it firmly.

CDR3 | DNA | V | D | J
CASSPAAAFQPQHF | TGTGCCAGCAGTCCGGCGGCCGCGTTTCAGCCCCAGCATTTT | TRBV27 | NA | TRBJ1-5
CATSDDRGYTF | TGTGCCACCAGTGATGATCGGGGCTACACCTTC | TRBV24-1 | NA | TRBJ1-2
CASSRGAGGEYGYTF | TGCGCCAGCAGCCGGGGGGCAGGCGGGGAATATGGCTACACCTTC | TRBV5-1 | NA | TRBJ1-2
CASSYGQGAFTDTQYF | TGTGCCAGCAGCTATGGACAGGGGGCCTTCACAGATACGCAGTATTTT | TRBV7-9 | TRBD1 | TRBJ2-3
CATSRDLPPTGPPGYEQYF | TGTGCCACCAGCAGAGACCTCCCCCCCACAGGGCCTCCGGGGTACGAGCAGTACTTC | TRBV15 | NA | TRBJ2-7
CASSLEPGVLETQYF | TGTGCTAGCAGCTTAGAACCAGGGGTTTTAGAGACCCAGTACTTC | TRBV7-7 | NA | TRBJ2-5
CSASREISKETQYF | TGCAGTGCTAGTAGGGAGATCTCAAAAGAGACCCAGTACTTC | TRBV20-1 | NA | TRBJ2-5
CAISDSRDTDTQYF | TGTGCCATCAGTGATTCAAGAGACACAGATACGCAGTATTTT | TRBV10-3 | NA | TRBJ2-3
CASPRRDFPYEQYF | TGTGCCAGCCCACGAAGGGACTTCCCCTACGAGCAGTACTTC | TRBV6-5 | NA | TRBJ2-7
CAWKTGMNTEAFF | TGTGCCTGGAAAACAGGGATGAACACTGAAGCTTTCTTT | TRBV30 | NA | TRBJ1-1
CASNLGEVSNQPQHF | TGTGCCAGCAATCTCGGGGAGGTGAGCAATCAGCCCCAGCATTTT | TRBV2 | NA | TRBJ1-5